The rows below give T cell receptor beta chains drawn from one sample of a study of T-cell reconstitution after alpha-beta-depleted transplantation in children. TCRdb fed the PCR reads into MiXCR, producing one record per CDR3 protein. The sample carries some 550,000 distinct CDR3 sequences, 23% recorded once. The sequenced sample was PBMCs, mostly from graft donor cells, obtained 360 days after TCRalphabeta/CD19-depleted stem cell transplant. Receptors were obtained from a boy under two years old who had a stem cell transplant for acute myeloid leukemia, so the T cells may come from the graft donor. CDR3s include the opening cysteine and the closing phenylalanine or tryptophan. D genes are given only for firm matches. The size of a clone is reported for some rows only, either as once, few or many, or as a class for expanded clones.

V gene	clone size	D gene	J gene	CDR3 protein	CDR3 DNA
TRBV12-3/TRBV12-4	-	-	TRBJ2-6	CASNRGANVLTF	TGTGCCAGCAACAGGGGGGCCAACGTCCTGACTTTC
TRBV10-3	-	-	TRBJ1-2	CAISDGNYGYTF	TGTGCCATCAGTGATGGTAACTATGGCTACACCTTC
TRBV7-2	-	-	TRBJ1-5	CASSSASVDSQHF	TGTGCCAGCAGCTCGGCCTCGGTGGACAGCCAGCATTTT
TRBV13	-	-	TRBJ2-5	CASSSSRASYQETQYF	TGTGCCAGCAGCTCAAGCCGGGCTAGCTACCAAGAGACCCAGTACTTC
TRBV5-5	many	-	TRBJ1-5	CASSWRGDSVGNQPQHF	TGTGCCAGCAGCTGGAGGGGCGATTCCGTAGGCAATCAGCCCCAGCATTTT
TRBV5-1	-	-	TRBJ2-5	CASSPFGTTFQETQYF	TGCGCCAGCAGCCCTTTCGGGACGACTTTCCAAGAGACCCAGTACTTC
TRBV12-3/TRBV12-4	-	TRBD1	TRBJ2-1	CASSMDRGNEQFF	TGTGCCAGCAGCATGGACAGGGGCAATGAGCAGTTCTTC
TRBV12-3/TRBV12-4	few	-	TRBJ1-1	CASSFLTGNTEAFF	TGTGCCAGCAGTTTTTTGACAGGGAACACTGAAGCTTTCTTT
TRBV12-3/TRBV12-4	many	TRBD2	TRBJ2-1	CATSRLAGLQEQFF	TGTGCCACCTCAAGACTAGCGGGGCTGCAGGAGCAGTTCTTC
TRBV7-9	once	-	TRBJ2-3	CASSWPDGTDTQYF	TGTGCCAGCAGCTGGCCGGACGGCACAGATACGCAGTATTTT
TRBV7-9	few	-	TRBJ2-3	CASSFDRFLSADTQYF	TGTGCCAGCAGCTTCGACAGGTTTTTGAGTGCAGATACGCAGTATTTT
TRBV6-5	-	TRBD2	TRBJ2-3	CASSSSRASGRTDTQYF	TGTGCCAGCAGTTCCTCCCGGGCTAGCGGTCGCACAGATACGCAGTATTTT
TRBV5-1	many	TRBD1	TRBJ1-1	CASSLAGGNTEAFF	TGTGCCAGCAGCTTAGCAGGGGGGAACACTGAAGCTTTCTTT
TRBV6-5	few	-	TRBJ2-3	CAVRGTDTQYF	TGTGCCGTACGGGGCACAGATACGCAGTATTTT
TRBV5-1	-	TRBD1	TRBJ2-5	CASSSTGVVGETQYF	TGCGCCAGCAGCTCGACAGGGGTGGTCGGAGAGACCCAGTACTTC
TRBV11-3	-	-	TRBJ2-3	CASSLDTGAPDTQYF	TGTGCCAGCAGCTTAGATACAGGAGCTCCTGATACGCAGTATTTT
TRBV7-9	many	-	TRBJ2-7	CASSPPGVWRYF	TGTGCCAGCAGCCCCCCCGGGGTTTGGAGGTACTTC
TRBV6-5	-	TRBD1	TRBJ1-6	CASSYDRGSAPLHF	TGTGCCAGCAGTTACGACAGGGGGTCCGCACCCCTCCACTTT
TRBV9	-	-	TRBJ2-2	CASQQLKTGELFF	TGTGCCAGCCAGCAGTTGAAGACCGGGGAGCTGTTTTTT
TRBV12-3/TRBV12-4	-	-	TRBJ1-1	CASTVQGDTEAFF	TGTGCCAGCACGGTACAGGGCGACACTGAAGCTTTCTTT
TRBV20-1	-	TRBD1	TRBJ1-1	CSAPGQGAINTEAFF	TGCAGTGCTCCGGGACAGGGGGCTATTAACACTGAAGCTTTCTTT
TRBV27	many	-	TRBJ2-2	CASSLNTDELFF	TGTGCCAGCAGTCTTAACACCGACGAGCTGTTTTTT
TRBV24-1	-	TRBD2	TRBJ2-1	CATRQAGGNNEQFF	TGTGCCACCAGACAAGCGGGGGGGAACAATGAGCAGTTCTTC
TRBV4-2	many	-	TRBJ2-3	CASRDRAGGTDTQYF	TGTGCCAGCAGAGACCGCGCAGGGGGCACAGATACGCAGTATTTT
TRBV5-1	many	-	TRBJ2-1	CASSPLPDNEQFF	TGCGCCAGCAGCCCTCTACCGGACAATGAGCAGTTCTTC
TRBV11-1	-	-	TRBJ2-3	CASSLTSPPSTDTQYF	TGTGCCAGCAGCTTAACTAGCCCACCTAGCACAGATACGCAGTATTTT
TRBV6-1	few	-	TRBJ2-5	CARRPRDNQETQYF	TGTGCCAGGAGACCCCGGGACAACCAAGAGACCCAGTACTTC
TRBV10-3	few	-	TRBJ1-1	CAISDQENREAFF	TGTGCCATCAGTGATCAGGAGAATCGGGAAGCTTTCTTT
TRBV4-3	many	-	TRBJ2-1	CASSQGAGRGWRNEQFF	TGCGCCAGCAGCCAAGGGGCGGGGCGGGGCTGGCGGAATGAGCAGTTCTTC
TRBV9	-	-	TRBJ2-5	CASSVAGWDQETQYF	TGTGCCAGCAGCGTAGCCGGCTGGGACCAAGAGACCCAGTACTTC
TRBV7-9	-	-	TRBJ2-5	CASSVGGRTSQETQYF	TGTGCCAGCAGCGTCGGAGGCCGTACCTCCCAAGAGACCCAGTACTTC
TRBV6-5	-	-	TRBJ1-1	CASSSGTGGGDEAFF	TGTGCCAGCAGTTCCGGGACGGGGGGCGGGGATGAAGCTTTCTTT
TRBV20-1	-	TRBD2	TRBJ2-1	CKPRLADYNEQFF	TGCAAACCTCGACTAGCGGATTACAATGAGCAGTTCTTC
TRBV18	many	-	TRBJ2-3	CASSPYRVGDTDTQYF	TGTGCCAGCTCACCCTACAGGGTCGGGGACACAGATACGCAGTATTTT
TRBV7-3	many	-	TRBJ1-1	CASSWAGGGTEAFF	TGTGCCAGCAGCTGGGCAGGAGGCGGCACTGAAGCTTTCTTT
TRBV3-1	-	-	TRBJ2-7	CASSPPGVRLAGEQYF	TGTGCCAGCAGCCCTCCAGGGGTGAGACTAGCAGGCGAGCAGTACTTC
TRBV7-3	-	TRBD2	TRBJ2-1	CASSRAGGSSYNEQFF	TGTGCCAGCAGCCGTGCGGGGGGCAGCTCCTACAATGAGCAGTTCTTC
TRBV9	-	TRBD1	TRBJ2-5	CASSGGQGGKTQYF	TGTGCCAGCAGCGGCGGACAGGGTGGGAAGACCCAGTACTTC
TRBV5-1	-	-	TRBJ2-5	CASSLAGTPQETQYF	TGCGCCAGCAGCTTGGCCGGGACGCCCCAGGAGACCCAGTACTTC
TRBV29-1	many	TRBD2	TRBJ2-3	CSVEGLPTQYF	TGCAGCGTTGAGGGACTACCTACGCAGTATTTT
TRBV20-1	few	-	TRBJ2-3	CSARVRGSTDTQYF	TGCAGTGCTAGAGTGAGGGGTAGCACAGATACGCAGTATTTT
TRBV25-1	few	TRBD1	TRBJ2-1	CASSFRGLNPFF	TGTGCCAGCAGTTTCAGGGGGCTGAATCCGTTCTTC
TRBV6-2/TRBV6-3	many	-	TRBJ1-5	CASNHQAQGNPQHF	TGTGCCAGCAATCACCAGGCTCAAGGAAATCCCCAGCATTTT
TRBV2	many	TRBD1	TRBJ2-5	CASSEWDRQETQYF	TGTGCCAGCAGTGAATGGGACAGACAAGAGACCCAGTACTTC
TRBV7-2	few	TRBD2	TRBJ2-2	CASSLTGGSTGELFF	TGTGCCAGCAGCTTAACGGGGGGGAGCACCGGGGAGCTGTTTTTT
TRBV6-5	few	-	TRBJ2-4	CASSYGQGTAKNIQYF	TGTGCCAGCAGTTACGGTCAGGGGACGGCCAAAAACATTCAGTACTTC
TRBV5-1	few	-	TRBJ2-3	CASSGRLVSTDTQYF	TGCGCCAGCAGCGGCAGACTAGTTAGCACAGATACGCAGTATTTT
TRBV5-8	few	TRBD1	TRBJ2-3	CASSLASDRGNLDTQYF	TGTGCCAGCAGCTTGGCCAGCGACAGGGGGAATCTGGATACGCAGTATTTT
TRBV20-1	-	-	TRBJ2-1	CSAGDFPNEQFF	TGCAGTGCGGGAGATTTTCCTAATGAGCAGTTCTTC
TRBV5-1	-	TRBD2	TRBJ2-1	CASSLVRLAGGREQFF	TGCGCCAGCAGCTTGGTCCGACTAGCGGGGGGGCGTGAGCAGTTCTTC
TRBV20-1	many	TRBD2	TRBJ2-3	CSATSSGGVTDTQYF	TGCAGTGCTACTTCTAGCGGGGGGGTGACAGATACGCAGTATTTT
TRBV5-6	-	-	TRBJ2-5	CASSPTRVKRPSTSWYF	-
TRBV12-3/TRBV12-4	-	-	TRBJ1-1	CASKLGGTEAFF	TGTGCCAGCAAACTAGGGGGGACTGAAGCTTTCTTT
TRBV28	-	TRBD1	TRBJ1-4	CASSSTGPGEKLFF	TGTGCCAGCAGTTCGACAGGGCCAGGTGAAAAACTGTTTTTT
TRBV27	-	-	TRBJ2-3	CASRGMADTQYF	TGTGCCAGCCGGGGAATGGCAGATACGCAGTATTTT
TRBV7-2	-	TRBD2	TRBJ2-1	CASSLVGGGASYNEQFF	TGTGCCAGCAGCTTAGTGGGCGGGGGGGCCTCCTACAATGAGCAGTTCTTC
TRBV20-1	few	-	TRBJ1-6	CSARAGWAYYNSPLHF	TGCAGTGCTCGGGCCGGATGGGCCTACTATAATTCACCCCTCCACTTT
TRBV20-1	many	-	TRBJ2-5	CSASRRLETQYF	TGCAGTGCTAGTAGGCGACTAGAGACCCAGTACTTC
TRBV7-2	few	-	TRBJ2-2	CAEALPHETGELFF	TGTGCCGAAGCCCTTCCCCATGAGACCGGGGAGCTGTTTTTT